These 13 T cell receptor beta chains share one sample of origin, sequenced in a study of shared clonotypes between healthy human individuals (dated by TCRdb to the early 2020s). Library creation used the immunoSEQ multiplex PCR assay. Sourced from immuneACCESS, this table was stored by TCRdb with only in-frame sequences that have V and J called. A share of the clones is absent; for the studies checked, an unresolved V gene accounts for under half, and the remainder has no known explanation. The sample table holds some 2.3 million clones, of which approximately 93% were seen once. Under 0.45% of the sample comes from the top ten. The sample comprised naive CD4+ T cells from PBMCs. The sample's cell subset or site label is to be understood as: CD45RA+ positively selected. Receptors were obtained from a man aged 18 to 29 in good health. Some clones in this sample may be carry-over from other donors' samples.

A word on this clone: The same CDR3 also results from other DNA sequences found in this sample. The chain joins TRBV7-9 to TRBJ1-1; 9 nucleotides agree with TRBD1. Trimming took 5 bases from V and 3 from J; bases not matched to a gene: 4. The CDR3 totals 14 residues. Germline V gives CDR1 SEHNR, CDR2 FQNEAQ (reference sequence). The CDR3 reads CASSRDREDTEAFF. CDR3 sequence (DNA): TGTGCCAGCAGCCGGGACAGGGAGGACACTGAAGCTTTCTTT.

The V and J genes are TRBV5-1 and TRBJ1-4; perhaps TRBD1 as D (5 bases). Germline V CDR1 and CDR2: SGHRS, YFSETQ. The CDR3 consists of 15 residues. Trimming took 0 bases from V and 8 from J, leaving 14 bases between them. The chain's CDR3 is CASSLVGGTIEKLFF. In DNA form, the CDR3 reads TGCGCCAGCAGCTTGGTGGGTGGGACCATCGAAAAACTGTTTTTT.

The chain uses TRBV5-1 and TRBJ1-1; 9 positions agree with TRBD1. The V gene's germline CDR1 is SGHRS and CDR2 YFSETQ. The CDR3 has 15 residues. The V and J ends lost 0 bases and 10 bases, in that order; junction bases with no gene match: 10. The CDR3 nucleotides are TGCGCCAGCAGCTTGGGGGACAGGGATGGTTCGGGAGCTTTCTTT. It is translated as CASSLGDRDGSGAFF.

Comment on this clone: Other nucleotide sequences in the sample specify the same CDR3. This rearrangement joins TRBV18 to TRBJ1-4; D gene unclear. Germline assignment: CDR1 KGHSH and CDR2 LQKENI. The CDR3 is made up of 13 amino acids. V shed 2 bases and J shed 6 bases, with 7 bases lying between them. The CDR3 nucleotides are TGTGCCAGCTCACCAGGGGTCGATGAAAAACTGTTTTTT. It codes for CASSPGVDEKLFF.

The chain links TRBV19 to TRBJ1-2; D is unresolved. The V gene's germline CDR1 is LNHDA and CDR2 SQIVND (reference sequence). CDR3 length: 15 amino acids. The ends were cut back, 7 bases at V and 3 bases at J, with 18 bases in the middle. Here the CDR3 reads CASTPWPIRDYGYTF. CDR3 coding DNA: TGTGCCAGTACCCCGTGGCCAATTCGGGACTATGGCTACACCTTC.

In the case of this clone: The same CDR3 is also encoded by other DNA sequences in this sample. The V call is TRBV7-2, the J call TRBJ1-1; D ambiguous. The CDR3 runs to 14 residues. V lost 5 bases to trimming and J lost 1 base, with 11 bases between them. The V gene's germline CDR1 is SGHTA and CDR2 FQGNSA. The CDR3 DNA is TGTGCCAGCAGCCTCGGGAGAGAGAACACTGAAGCTTTCTTT. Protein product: CASSLGRENTEAFF.

The CDR3 DNA reads as TGTGCCAGCAGGCCACAGGGACTAGCGGGGGATACGCAGTATTTT. Translating it yields CASRPQGLAGDTQYF. The chain is built from TRBV6-6 and TRBJ2-3; TRBD2 matches at 13 bases. The junction had 6 bases not matched to a gene; V was cut back by 6 bases and J by 6 bases. CDR3 size: 15 residues. The germline V gene has CDR1 MNHNY and CDR2 SVGAGI (reference sequence).

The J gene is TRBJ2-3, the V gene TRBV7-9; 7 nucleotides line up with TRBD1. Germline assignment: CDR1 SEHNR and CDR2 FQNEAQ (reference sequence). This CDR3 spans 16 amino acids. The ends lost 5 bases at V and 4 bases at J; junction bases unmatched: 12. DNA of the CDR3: TGTGCCAGCAGCCGCACGACAGGGTTCGGGTCAGATACGCAGTATTTT. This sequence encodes CASSRTTGFGSDTQYF.

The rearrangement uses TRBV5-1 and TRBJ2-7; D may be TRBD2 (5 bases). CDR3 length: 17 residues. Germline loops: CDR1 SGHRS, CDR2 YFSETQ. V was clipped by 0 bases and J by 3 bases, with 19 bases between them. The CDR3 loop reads CASSLGLSSYGNYEQYF. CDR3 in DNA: TGCGCCAGCAGCTTGGGTCTCTCCTCCTACGGGAACTACGAGCAGTACTTC.

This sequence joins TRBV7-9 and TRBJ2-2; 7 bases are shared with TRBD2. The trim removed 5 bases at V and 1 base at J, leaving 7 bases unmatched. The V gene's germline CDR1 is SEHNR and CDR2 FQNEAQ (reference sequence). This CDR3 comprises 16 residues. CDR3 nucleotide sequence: TGTGCCAGCAGCCCCCGAGCGGGACTGAACACCGGGGAGCTGTTTTTT. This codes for CASSPRAGLNTGELFF.

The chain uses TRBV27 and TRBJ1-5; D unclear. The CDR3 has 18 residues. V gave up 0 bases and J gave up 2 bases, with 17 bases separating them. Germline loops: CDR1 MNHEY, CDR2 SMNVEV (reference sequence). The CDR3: CASSLSSLPGGGNQPQHF. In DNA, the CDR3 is TGTGCCAGCAGTTTATCGAGTCTCCCAGGTGGGGGCAATCAGCCCCAGCATTTT.

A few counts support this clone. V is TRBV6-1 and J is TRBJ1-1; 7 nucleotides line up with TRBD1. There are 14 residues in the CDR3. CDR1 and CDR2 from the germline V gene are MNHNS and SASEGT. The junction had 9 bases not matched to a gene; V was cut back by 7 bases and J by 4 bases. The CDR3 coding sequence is TGTGCCAGCACCGTCCGGACAGGTGTCACTGAAGCTTTCTTT. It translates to CASTVRTGVTEAFF.

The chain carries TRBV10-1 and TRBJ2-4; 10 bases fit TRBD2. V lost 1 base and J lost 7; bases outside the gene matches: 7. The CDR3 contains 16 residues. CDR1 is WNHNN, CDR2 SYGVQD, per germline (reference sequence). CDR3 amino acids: CASSELLAGKGNIQYF. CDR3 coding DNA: TGCGCCAGCAGTGAGTTACTAGCGGGAAAGGGGAACATTCAGTACTTC.